The text below deals with one T cell receptor beta chain. Its antigen is as yet unknown. Germline CDR1 and CDR2: SNHLY and FYNNEI. The CDR3 contains 16 residues. V was clipped by 1 base and J by 4 bases, with 17 bases between them. The data were taken from a study of cytomegalovirus exposure and HLA in healthy donors. Study results and limitations: The study put roughly 160 TCR beta chains on its list as cytomegalovirus-associated.

The study ran its PCR with 60 Vbeta and 13 Jbeta primers. Generated by immunoSEQ multiplex PCR, the TCRdb table keeps only in-frame clones and is missing some. The repertoire holds under 200,000 clones, with 75% to 90% as singletons. The source of this sequence is a young woman in good health and CMV-seronegative. This chain connects TRBV2 to TRBJ2-7; possibly TRBD2 for D (6 bases). Sequencing was performed on PBMCs. The DNA for the CDR3 is TGTGCCAGCAGTGAAGGGGAGGCGGGACCTCTTTACGAGCAGTACTTC. Translation: CASSEGEAGPLYEQYF.